The entry below describes one TCR beta chain. Libraries were prepared by immunoSEQ multiplex PCR; TCRdb keeps only in-frame clonotypes and omits some of them. This table holds around 99,000 clones, about 88% found once. The source of the sample is a study of T cell responses to AZD1222 COVID-19 vaccine. CDR1 and CDR2 (germline): SGHVS, FNYEAQ. This CDR3 has 17 amino acids. J was trimmed by 9 bases and V by 2 bases; bases with no gene match: 15. The clonotype comes from an adult in good health. The chain is built from TRBV7-6 and TRBJ2-1; 8 bases are a match to TRBD2. The specimen comprised peripheral blood, sampled on day 0 of AZD1222 vaccination. The CDR3 sequence is CASSLMSGRAQTGEQFF. The DNA for the CDR3 is TGTGCCAGCAGCTTAATGTCCGGGAGGGCCCAAACGGGTGAGCAGTTCTTC.